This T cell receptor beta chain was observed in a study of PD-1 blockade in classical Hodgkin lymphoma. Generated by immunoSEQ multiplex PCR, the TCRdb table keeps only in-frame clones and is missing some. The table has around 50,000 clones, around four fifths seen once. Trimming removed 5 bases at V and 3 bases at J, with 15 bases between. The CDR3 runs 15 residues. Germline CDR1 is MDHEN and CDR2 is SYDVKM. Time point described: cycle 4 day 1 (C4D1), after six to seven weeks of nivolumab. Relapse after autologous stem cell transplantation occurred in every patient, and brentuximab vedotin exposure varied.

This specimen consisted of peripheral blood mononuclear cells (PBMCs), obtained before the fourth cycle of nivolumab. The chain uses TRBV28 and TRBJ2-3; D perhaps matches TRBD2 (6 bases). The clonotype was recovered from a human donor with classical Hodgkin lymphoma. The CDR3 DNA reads TGTGCCAGCAGTGTGGTTGGTGGGGGGACAGATACGCAGTATTTT. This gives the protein CASSVVGGGTDTQYF. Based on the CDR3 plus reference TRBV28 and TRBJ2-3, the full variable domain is DVKVTQSSRYLVKRTGEKVFLECVQDMDHENMFWYRQDPGLGLRLIYFSYDVKMKEKGDIPEGYSVSREKKERFSLILESASTNQTSMYLCASSVVGGGTDTQYFGPGTRLTVL.